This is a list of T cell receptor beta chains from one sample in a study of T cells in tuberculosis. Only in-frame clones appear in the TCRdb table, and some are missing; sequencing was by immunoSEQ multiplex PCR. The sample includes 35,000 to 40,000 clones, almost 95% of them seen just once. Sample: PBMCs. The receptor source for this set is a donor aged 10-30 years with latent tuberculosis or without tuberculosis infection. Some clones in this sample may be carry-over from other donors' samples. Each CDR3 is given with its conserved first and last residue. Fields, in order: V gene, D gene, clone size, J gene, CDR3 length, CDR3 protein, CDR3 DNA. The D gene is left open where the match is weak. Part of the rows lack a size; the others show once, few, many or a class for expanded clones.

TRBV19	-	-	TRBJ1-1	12	CASSIDGGEAFF	TGTGCCAGTAGTATAGACGGCGGGGAAGCTTTCTTT
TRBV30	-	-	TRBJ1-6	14	CAWSDGRTNSPLHF	TGTGCCTGGAGTGATGGACGGACAAATTCACCCCTCCACTTT
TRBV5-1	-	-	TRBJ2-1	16	CASSNPPGFDDNEQFF	TGCGCCAGCAGTAATCCCCCAGGGTTTGACGACAATGAGCAGTTCTTC
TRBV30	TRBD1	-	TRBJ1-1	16	CAWRGPSGTANTEAFF	TGTGCCTGGAGAGGGCCGTCGGGGACAGCGAACACTGAAGCTTTCTTT
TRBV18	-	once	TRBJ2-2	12	CASSQPTGELFF	TGTGCCAGCTCACAGCCAACCGGGGAGCTGTTTTTT
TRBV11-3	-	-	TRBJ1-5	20	CASSLDLGSPDRLKGQPQHF	TGTGCCAGCAGCTTAGATCTGGGTTCTCCTGACAGGCTAAAAGGGCAGCCCCAGCATTTT
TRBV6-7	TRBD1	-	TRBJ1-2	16	CASRRTGGDENYGYTF	TGTGCCAGCAGACGTACAGGGGGTGACGAAAACTATGGCTACACCTTC
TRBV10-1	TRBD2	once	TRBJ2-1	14	CATPRLAPYNEQFF	TGCGCCACCCCCCGACTAGCGCCTTACAATGAGCAGTTCTTC
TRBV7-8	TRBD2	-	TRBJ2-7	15	CASSLFGTTNYEQYF	TGTGCCAGCAGCTTATTCGGGACTACAAACTACGAGCAGTACTTC
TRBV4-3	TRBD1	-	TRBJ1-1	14	CASSPTDRAAEAFF	TGCGCCAGCAGCCCCACTGACAGGGCCGCTGAAGCTTTCTTT
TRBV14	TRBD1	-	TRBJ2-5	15	CASSPGTVSGETQYF	TGTGCCAGCAGCCCTGGGACAGTAAGTGGAGAGACCCAGTACTTC
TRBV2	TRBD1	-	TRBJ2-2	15	CASSTRQGGTGELFF	TGTGCCAGCAGCACTCGACAGGGGGGCACCGGGGAGCTGTTTTTT
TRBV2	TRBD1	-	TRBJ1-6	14	CASRLQGWNSPLHF	TGTGCCAGCAGGCTACAGGGGTGGAATTCACCCCTCCACTTT
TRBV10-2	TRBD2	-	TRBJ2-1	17	CASSEVASGGLYNEQFF	TGCGCCAGCAGTGAGGTTGCTAGCGGGGGGTTGTACAATGAGCAGTTCTTC
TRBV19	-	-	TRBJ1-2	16	CASSPGTPRLPYGYTF	TGTGCCAGTAGTCCAGGGACACCTAGACTACCCTATGGCTACACCTTC
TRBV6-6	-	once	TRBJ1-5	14	CASNLVPGNQPQHF	TGTGCCAGCAACCTAGTTCCAGGGAATCAGCCCCAGCATTTT
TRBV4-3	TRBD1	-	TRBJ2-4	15	CASSQGPDRGRIQYF	TGCGCCAGCAGCCAAGGGCCGGACAGGGGGCGGATTCAGTACTTC
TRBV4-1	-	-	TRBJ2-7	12	CASSQPTHEQYF	TGCGCCAGCAGCCAGCCCACTCACGAGCAGTACTTC
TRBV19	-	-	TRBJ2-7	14	CASSAGTFSYEQYF	TGTGCCAGTAGTGCGGGAACTTTCTCCTACGAGCAGTACTTC
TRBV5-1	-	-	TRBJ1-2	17	CASSLDSLSDTAYGYTF	TGCGCCAGCAGCTTGGATTCACTGTCCGATACCGCCTATGGCTACACCTTC
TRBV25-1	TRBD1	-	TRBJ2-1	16	CASSAAQGVLVNEQFF	TGTGCCAGCAGTGCGGCACAGGGGGTCCTAGTAAATGAGCAGTTCTTC
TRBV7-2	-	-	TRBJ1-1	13	CASIPGGNTEAFF	TGTGCCAGCATCCCCGGGGGGAACACTGAAGCTTTCTTT
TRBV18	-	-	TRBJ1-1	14	CASSRQGTNTEAFF	TGTGCCAGCTCGCGTCAGGGAACGAACACTGAAGCTTTCTTT
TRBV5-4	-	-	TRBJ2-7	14	CASSLDGSSYEQYF	TGTGCCAGCAGCTTGGATGGCAGCTCCTACGAGCAGTACTTC
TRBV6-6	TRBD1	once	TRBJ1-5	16	CASSYSDREVGQPQHF	TGTGCCAGCAGTTATTCTGACAGGGAGGTGGGTCAGCCCCAGCATTTT
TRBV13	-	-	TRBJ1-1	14	CASSLGGSSGGAFF	TGTGCCAGCAGCTTAGGCGGCAGCTCAGGTGGAGCTTTCTTT
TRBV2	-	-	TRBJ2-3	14	CASGNRVRTDTQYF	TGTGCCAGCGGAAACAGGGTTAGGACAGATACGCAGTATTTT
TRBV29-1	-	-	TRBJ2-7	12	CSVEDEGYEQYF	TGCAGCGTTGAAGATGAGGGTTACGAGCAGTACTTC
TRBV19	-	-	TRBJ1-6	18	CASSNWVLAGELNSPLHF	TGTGCCAGTAGTAACTGGGTGTTGGCAGGCGAGCTAAATTCACCCCTCCACTTT
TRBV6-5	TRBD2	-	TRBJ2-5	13	CASTRGDAETQYF	TGTGCCAGCACTCGGGGGGACGCAGAGACCCAGTACTTC
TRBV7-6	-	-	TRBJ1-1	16	CASSPSRRLLNTEAFF	TGTGCCAGCAGCCCCTCGCGGAGACTCTTGAACACTGAAGCTTTCTTT
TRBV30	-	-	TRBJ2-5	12	CAFLYVRETQYF	TGTGCCTTCCTATATGTCCGAGAGACCCAGTACTTC
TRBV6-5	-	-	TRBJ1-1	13	CASSYSSGLGAFF	TGTGCCAGCAGTTACTCCTCCGGGTTAGGAGCTTTCTTT
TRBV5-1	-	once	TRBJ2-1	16	CASSLSQEGPIVGQFF	TGCGCCAGCAGCTTAAGCCAGGAGGGCCCAATAGTTGGGCAGTTCTTC
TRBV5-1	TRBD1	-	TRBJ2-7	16	CASSLAITGTGYEQYF	TGCGCCAGCAGCTTGGCCATAACCGGGACAGGATACGAGCAGTACTTC
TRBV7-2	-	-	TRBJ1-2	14	CASSSRNRVYGYTF	TGTGCCAGCAGCTCAAGAAACAGGGTCTATGGCTACACCTTC
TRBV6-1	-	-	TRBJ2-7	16	CASSEPMTKRSYEQYF	TGTGCCAGCAGTGAACCGATGACAAAACGCTCCTACGAGCAGTACTTC